The subject of this entry is one T cell receptor beta chain. This record comes from a study of blood T cell repertoires in COVID-19. On the study more broadly: The study drew acute and convalescent COVID-19 samples from the United States, Italy and Spain. From T cells, B-cell-depleted T cells, or PBMCs came the material, which was cDNA or gDNA.

The V gene's germline CDR1 is MNHEY and CDR2 SMNVEV (reference sequence). V was trimmed by 0 bases and J by 13 bases, leaving 13 bases between them. This CDR3 comprises 14 residues. Seattle-derived patients entered the study during active infection and were followed longitudinally. Original handling: From reference gene primer amplification, estimates of nucleated cell counts were derived. Some clones are missing from TCRdb's copy, which holds only in-frame ones; the method was immunoSEQ multiplex PCR. V and J calls plus clone size are reproduced from that table; the DNA served to infer D and trimming. The sample includes 250,000 to 400,000 clones, almost 90% of them seen just once.

This receptor was obtained from a woman aged 25 to 45 with COVID-19, enrolled during active disease. The sequenced sample was peripheral blood. V and J are TRBV27 and TRBJ1-6; D is unresolved. This chain's CDR3 is CASSLSIPGLPLHF. In nucleotides, the CDR3 is TGTGCCAGCAGTTTATCGATTCCAGGTCTGCCCCTCCACTTT.